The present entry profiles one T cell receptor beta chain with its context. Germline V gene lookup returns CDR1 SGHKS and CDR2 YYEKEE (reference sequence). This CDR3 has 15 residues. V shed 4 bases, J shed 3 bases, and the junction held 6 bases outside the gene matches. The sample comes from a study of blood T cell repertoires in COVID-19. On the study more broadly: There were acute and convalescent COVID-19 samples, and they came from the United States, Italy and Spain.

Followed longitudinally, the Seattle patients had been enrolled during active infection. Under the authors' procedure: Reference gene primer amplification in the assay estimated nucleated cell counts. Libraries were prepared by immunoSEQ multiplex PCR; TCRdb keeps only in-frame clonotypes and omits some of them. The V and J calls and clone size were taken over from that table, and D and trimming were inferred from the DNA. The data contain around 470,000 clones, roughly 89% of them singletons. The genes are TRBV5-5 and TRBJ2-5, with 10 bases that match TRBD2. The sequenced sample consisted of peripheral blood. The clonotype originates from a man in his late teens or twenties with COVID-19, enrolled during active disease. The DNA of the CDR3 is TGTGCCAGCAGCAGTGACGGACTAGCGGAAGAGACCCAGTACTTC. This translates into CASSSDGLAEETQYF.